Listed below are T cell receptor beta chains from one sample, sequenced in a study of blood T cell repertoires in COVID-19. Profiled with immunoSEQ multiplex PCR; TCRdb holds only in-frame clones, not every one. The table has hundreds of thousands of clones, over 85% seen once; the top ten hold 2.6%. The material sequenced was PBMCs or T cells enriched from blood (not recorded which). The receptors here all came from a man aged 60 to 75 who had recovered from COVID-19. Each CDR3 is given with its conserved first and last residue. D genes are given only for firm matches. A row's size may be missing; if present it is once, few, many or a size class.

- TRBJ1-2 TRBV29-1 - TGCAGCGTTGGGACAACTAACTATGGCTACACCTTC CSVGTTNYGYTF
- TRBJ1-1 TRBV6-5 TRBD1 TGTGCCAGCAACAGGACAGGGGGCAACACTGAAGCTTTCTTT CASNRTGGNTEAFF
- TRBJ1-6 TRBV5-1 TRBD1 TGCGCCAGCAGCAGGGGACAGGCCTATAATTCACCCCTCCACTTT CASSRGQAYNSPLHF
- TRBJ2-1 TRBV7-2 - TGTGCCAGCAGCGAAGGGACTGGTTGGGGTGAGCAGTTCTTC CASSEGTGWGEQFF
once TRBJ2-2 TRBV9 - TGTGCCAGCAGCGTAGCTTTCAGGGCCCCCGGGGAGCTGTTTTTT CASSVAFRAPGELFF
- TRBJ1-2 TRBV29-1 TRBD1 TGCAGCGTTTGGGGGCAGGGGGGCGCCGACTATGGCTACACCTTC CSVWGQGGADYGYTF
- TRBJ1-4 TRBV3-1/TRBV3-2 - TGTGCCAGCAGCCAATGGCCGGCCATAGGGAGGTCTAATGAAAAACTGTTTTTT CASSQWPAIGRSNEKLFF
- TRBJ2-7 TRBV3-1/TRBV3-2 - TGTGCCAGCAGCCAAGATTTGGGTGCGGGCCCCTACGAGCAGTACTTC CASSQDLGAGPYEQYF
few TRBJ1-6 TRBV19 - TGTGCCAGTAGTCTATACAATTCACCCCTCCACTTT CASSLYNSPLHF
- TRBJ1-2 TRBV9 - TGTGCCAGCAGCGTAGGGGGCGGGGACTATGGCTACACCTTC CASSVGGGDYGYTF
- TRBJ2-5 TRBV5-6 TRBD1 TGTGCCAGCAGTTCACCACAGGGGCCCGAGAAAGAGACCCAGTACTTC CASSSPQGPEKETQYF
few TRBJ1-4 TRBV2 - TGTGCCAGCAGTGAAACAGGGCGAGAAAAACTGTTTTTT CASSETGREKLFF
- TRBJ2-2 TRBV4-3 - TGCGCCAGCAGCCAAGAAGGGGGGGCGAGGACCGGGGAGCTGTTTTTT CASSQEGGARTGELFF
- TRBJ2-2 TRBV14 TRBD2 TGTGCCAGCAGCCAAATTCGTCTAGCGGGGTTCTTAACCGGGGAGCTGTTTTTT CASSQIRLAGFLTGELFF
- TRBJ1-2 TRBV4-3 - TGCGCCAGCAGCCTCAACACACAGGTTAACTATGGCTACACCTTC CASSLNTQVNYGYTF
- TRBJ2-1 TRBV7-6 TRBD2 TGTGCCAGCAGCCTATGGACTAGCGGGAGGAGCTCCTACAATGAGCAGTTCTTC CASSLWTSGRSSYNEQFF
- TRBJ2-7 TRBV7-9 - TGTGCCAGCAGCCCTCACACCAGCTCCTACGAGCAGTACTTC CASSPHTSSYEQYF
- TRBJ1-5 TRBV18 - TGTGCCAGCTCACCATCTCCAGCGGGGGAAGGAGCCCAGCATTTT CASSPSPAGEGAQHF
- TRBJ2-3 TRBV5-1 TRBD2 TGCGCCAGCAGCTTGGAGGCGGGAGGTACAGATACGCAGTATTTT CASSLEAGGTDTQYF
- TRBJ1-1 TRBV5-1 - TGCGCCAGCAGCTTTGCGCAGAACACTGAAGCTTTCTTT CASSFAQNTEAFF
- TRBJ1-1 TRBV29-1 TRBD1 TGCAGCGTGGCAAGACAGGGGACGGGGAACACTGAAGCTTTCTTT CSVARQGTGNTEAFF
- TRBJ1-1 TRBV6-1 - TGTGCCAGCAGTGAATATCCTGTGTTAAACACTGAAGCTTTCTTT CASSEYPVLNTEAFF